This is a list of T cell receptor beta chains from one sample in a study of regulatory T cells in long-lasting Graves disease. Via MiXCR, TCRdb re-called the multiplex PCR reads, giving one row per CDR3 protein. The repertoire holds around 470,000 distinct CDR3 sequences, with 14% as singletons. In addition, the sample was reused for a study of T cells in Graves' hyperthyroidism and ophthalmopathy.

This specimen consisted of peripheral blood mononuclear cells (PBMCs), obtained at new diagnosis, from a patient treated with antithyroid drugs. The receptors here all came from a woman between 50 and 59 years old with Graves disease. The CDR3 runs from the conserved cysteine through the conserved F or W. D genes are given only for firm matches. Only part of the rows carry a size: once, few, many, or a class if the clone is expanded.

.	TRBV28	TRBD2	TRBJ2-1	TGTGCCAGCAGTTTAAGGGGACTAGCGGGAGTCTACGATGAGCAGTTCTTC	CASSLRGLAGVYDEQFF
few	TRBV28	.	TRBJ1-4	TGTGCCAGCAGTTCACGTCTCATTTCGTCTAATGAAAAACTGTTTTTT	CASSSRLISSNEKLFF
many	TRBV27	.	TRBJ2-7	TGTGCCAGCAGTTTATTCCTAGCCGGGGAAAAGCAGTACTTC	CASSLFLAGEKQYF
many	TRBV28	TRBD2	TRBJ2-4	TGTGCCAGCAGTTTAAATGCGTGGATAGCGGGAGTGGGCAAAAACATTCAGTACTTC	CASSLNAWIAGVGKNIQYF
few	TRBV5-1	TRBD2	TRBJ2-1	TGCGCCAGCAGCAAAATAGCGGGGGGCTCCTACAATGAGCAGTTCTTC	CASSKIAGGSYNEQFF
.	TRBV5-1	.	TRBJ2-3	TGCGCCAGCAGCTTGGCTGTTTCGGGTACGCAGTATTTT	CASSLAVSGTQYF
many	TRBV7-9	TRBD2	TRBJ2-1	TGTGCCAGCAGCTTACAAGCGGGAGAGGGGCATGAGCAGTTCTTC	CASSLQAGEGHEQFF
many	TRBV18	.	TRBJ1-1	TGTGCCAGCTCACCATTGACGCCGAACACTGAAGCTTTCTTT	CASSPLTPNTEAFF
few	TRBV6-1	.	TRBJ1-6	TGTGCCAGCACTGCTTTAATTGGCACCCTCCACTTT	CASTALIGTLHF
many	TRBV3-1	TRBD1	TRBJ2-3	TGTGCCAGCAGCCCGAACAGGGGGCAATGGATCACAGATACGCAGTATTTT	CASSPNRGQWITDTQYF
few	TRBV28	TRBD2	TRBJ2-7	TGTGCCAGCACCGTTCCGGGGGGCTACGAGCAGTACTTC	CASTVPGGYEQYF
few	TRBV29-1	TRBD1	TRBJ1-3	TGCAGCGTACCGGGACAGGGTAACACCATATATTTT	CSVPGQGNTIYF
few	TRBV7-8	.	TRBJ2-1	TGTGCCAGCAGCTTAGCGATCACAGAGTACAATGAGCAGTTCTTC	CASSLAITEYNEQFF
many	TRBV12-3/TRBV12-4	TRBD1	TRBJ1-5	TGTGCCAGCAGCCGACAGGGTTCCGGTCGTAGCAATCAGCCCCAGCATTTT	CASSRQGSGRSNQPQHF
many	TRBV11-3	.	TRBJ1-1	TGTGCCAGCAGCTCGGGGACGGGGCGGGTCGCTTTCTTT	CASSSGTGRVAFF
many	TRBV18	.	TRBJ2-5	TGTGCCAGCTCACCACGGGAGGCCATACAAGAGACCCAGTACTTC	CASSPREAIQETQYF
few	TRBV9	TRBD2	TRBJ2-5	TGTGCCAGCAGCGTCGGGCTTAGCGGGAGAAGCGGGGAGACCCAGTACTTC	CASSVGLSGRSGETQYF
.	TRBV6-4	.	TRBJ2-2	TGTGCCAGCAGTGACTCCGGGGACACCGGGGAGCTGTTTTTT	CASSDSGDTGELFF
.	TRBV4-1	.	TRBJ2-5	TGCGCCAGCAGCCCAGGCCCCGGGACTTTCCAAGAGACCCAGTACTTC	CASSPGPGTFQETQYF
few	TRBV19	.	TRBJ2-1	TGTGCCAGTAGTATTTGGCCACACAATGAGCAGTTCTTC	CASSIWPHNEQFF
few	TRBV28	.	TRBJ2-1	TGTGCCAGCAGTCCCCCCTCGGGAGTTCCCTCCTACAATGAGCAGTTCTTC	CASSPPSGVPSYNEQFF
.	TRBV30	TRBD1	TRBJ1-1	TGTGCCTGGAGTGTACAGGGGGTTGGCGAAGCTTTCTTT	CAWSVQGVGEAFF
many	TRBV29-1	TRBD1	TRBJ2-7	TGCAGCGTTGTCTTGGGACAGGGAGGCTACGAGCAGTACTTC	CSVVLGQGGYEQYF
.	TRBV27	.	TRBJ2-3	TGTGCCAGCAGTACCAAGATTCCGGGCCTAGGGCGAGAACCTAGCACAGATACGCAGTATTTT	CASSTKIPGLGREPSTDTQYF
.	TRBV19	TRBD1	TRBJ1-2	TGTGCCAGTAGTTTTACAGGGAGGGGGCTCTATGGCTACACCTTC	CASSFTGRGLYGYTF
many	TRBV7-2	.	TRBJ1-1	TGTGCCAGCAGCCAAACAGGGTTGACTGAAGCTTTCTTT	CASSQTGLTEAFF
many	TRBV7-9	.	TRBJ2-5	TGTGCCAGCAGTCGAGACGGGACCCAGTACTTC	CASSRDGTQYF
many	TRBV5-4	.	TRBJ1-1	TGTGCCAGCAGCCAACCGACAGGCATGAACACTGAAGCTTTCTTT	CASSQPTGMNTEAFF
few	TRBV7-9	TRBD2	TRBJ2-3	TGTGCCAGCACGGCGGCTAGCGGTGTAGATACGCAGTATTTT	CASTAASGVDTQYF
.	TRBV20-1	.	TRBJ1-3	TGCAGTGCTAGAGCTCCCCCAGGCCAGGGTGCGGAATGGAGTGGAAACACCATATATTTT	CSARAPPGQGAEWSGNTIYF
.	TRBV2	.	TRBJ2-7	TGTGCCAGCAGTTTGGAGTTCCAATACGAGCAGTACTTC	CASSLEFQYEQYF
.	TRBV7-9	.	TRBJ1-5	TGTGCCAGCAGCTTAGACTGGACAGGCAATCAGCCCCAGCATTTT	CASSLDWTGNQPQHF
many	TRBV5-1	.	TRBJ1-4	TGCGCCAGCAGCTTGCAACCCACAACTAATGAAAAACTGTTTTTT	CASSLQPTTNEKLFF
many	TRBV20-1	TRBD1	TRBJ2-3	TGCAGTGCTAGATGGGACAGGGGGCAGGGAGATACGCAGTATTTT	CSARWDRGQGDTQYF
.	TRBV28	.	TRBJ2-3	TGTGCCAGCAGCCCCTTGGACCCCCTAAACTATCAGTATTTT	CASSPLDPLNYQYF
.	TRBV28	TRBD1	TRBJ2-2	TGTGCCAGCAGTGGGCGACAGGGGGCGCAGCCCGGGGAGCTGTTTTTT	CASSGRQGAQPGELFF
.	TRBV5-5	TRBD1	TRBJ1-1	TGTGCCAGCAGTTCGACAGGGGGCTATACTGAAGCTTTCTTT	CASSSTGGYTEAFF
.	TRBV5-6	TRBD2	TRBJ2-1	TGTGCCAGCAGCATAATAGGACTAGCGGGGAACAATGAGCAGTTCTTC	CASSIIGLAGNNEQFF
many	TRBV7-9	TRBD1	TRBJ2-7	TGTGCCAGCGGGGAACCGGGACAGGGTTACGAGCAGTACTTC	CASGEPGQGYEQYF
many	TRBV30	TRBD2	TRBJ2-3	TGTGCCTGGAGTAGACTAGCGGGATCCACAGATACGCAGTATTTT	CAWSRLAGSTDTQYF
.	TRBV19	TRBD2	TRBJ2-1	TGTGCCAGTAGTAGGGGTCGGTGGGAGGGAGCCTACAATGAGCAGTTCTTC	CASSRGRWEGAYNEQFF
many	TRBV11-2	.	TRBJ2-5	TGTGCCAGCAGCTCCTACAGAGACGGGCACCTCCAAGAGACCCAGTACTTC	CASSSYRDGHLQETQYF
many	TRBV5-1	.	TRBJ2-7	TGCGCCAGCAGCTTACCTCCTTTTTTTCGTGGGACATTGGGCGAACCACCTACCTACGAGCAGTACTTC	CASSLPPFFRGTLGEPPTYEQYF
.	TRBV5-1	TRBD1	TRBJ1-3	TGCGCCAGCAGCTCCCGGGACAGCTCTGGAAACACCATATATTTT	CASSSRDSSGNTIYF